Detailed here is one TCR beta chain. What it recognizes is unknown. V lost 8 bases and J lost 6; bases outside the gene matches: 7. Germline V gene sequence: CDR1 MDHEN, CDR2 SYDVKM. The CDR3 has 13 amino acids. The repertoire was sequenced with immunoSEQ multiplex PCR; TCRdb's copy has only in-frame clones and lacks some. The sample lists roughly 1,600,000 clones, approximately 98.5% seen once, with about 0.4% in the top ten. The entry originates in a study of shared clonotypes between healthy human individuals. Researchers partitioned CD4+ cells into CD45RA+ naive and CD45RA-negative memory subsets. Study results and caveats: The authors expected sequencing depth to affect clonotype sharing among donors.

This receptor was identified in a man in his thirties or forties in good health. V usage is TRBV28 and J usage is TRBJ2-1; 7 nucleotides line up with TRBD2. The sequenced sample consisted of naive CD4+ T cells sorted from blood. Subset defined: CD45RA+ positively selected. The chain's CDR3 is CASLNGTTNEQFF. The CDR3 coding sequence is TGTGCCAGCTTAAACGGGACTACCAATGAGCAGTTCTTC.